These 3 T cell receptor beta chains were all obtained from the same sample, sequenced in a study of T-cell reconstitution after alpha-beta-depleted transplantation in children. Construction of the TCRbeta library involved unique molecular identifiers. TCRdb ran MiXCR on the PCR reads and lists one entry per CDR3 protein. The sample yields approximately 630,000 distinct CDR3 sequences, around 12% seen once. The material was PBMCs, obtained before TCRalphabeta/CD19-depleted stem cell transplant. The receptor set was obtained from a girl aged 2 to 10 with congenital amegakaryocytic thrombocytopenia, due to receive a stem cell transplant.

This chain uses TRBV27 with TRBJ2-3, with 8 bases that match TRBD2. Trimming at V came to 1 base and at J to 4 bases, leaving 4 bases not matched to a gene. This CDR3 has 15 amino acids. Germline lookup yields CDR1 MNHEY and CDR2 SMNVEV (reference sequence). The CDR3 DNA reads TGTGCCAGCAGTTTATGGGGGACTAGGTCAGATACGCAGTATTTT. Protein: CASSLWGTRSDTQYF.

V gene TRBV7-6 combines with J gene TRBJ2-1; D is unresolved. V lost 5 bases to trimming and J lost 9 bases, with 14 bases between them. Germline CDR1 reads SGHVS; CDR2 reads FNYEAQ. The CDR3 has 13 amino acids. CDR3 region: CASSNTNPGEQFF. The CDR3 DNA reads as TGTGCCAGCAGCAATACCAACCCCGGTGAGCAGTTCTTC.

Ten or more counts support this clonotype. The rearrangement uses TRBV12-3 or TRBV12-4 and TRBJ2-5; TRBD2 agrees at 10 bases. This CDR3 contains 15 residues. With 6 bases clipped from V and 0 bases from J, the junction kept 4 bases outside the gene matches. CDR3 nucleotides: TGTGCCAGCAGCCAAGGGACTAGCGACCAAGAGACCCAGTACTTC. Residues: CASSQGTSDQETQYF.